The 16 T cell receptor beta chains in this list originate from one sample, sequenced in a study of blood T cell repertoires in COVID-19. Libraries were prepared by immunoSEQ multiplex PCR; TCRdb keeps only in-frame clonotypes and omits some of them. This sample has 100,000 to 150,000 clones, with roughly three quarters found just once. Sequencing was done on a sample of peripheral blood. These receptors all come from a man aged 40-50 years with active or convalescent COVID-19.

This clone has a single count. This chain uses TRBV7-2 with TRBJ1-1; D not certain. The CDR3 is 14 residues long. CDR1 and CDR2 (germline): SGHTA, FQGNSA. V was shortened by 0 bases and J by 5 bases, with 10 bases between the two germline ends. This CDR3 reads CASSLAHGGTEAFF. CDR3 sequence (DNA): TGTGCCAGCAGCTTAGCCCATGGCGGGACTGAAGCTTTCTTT.

J is TRBJ2-1 and V is TRBV5-1; 8 bases align to TRBD1. Germline V gives CDR1 SGHRS, CDR2 YFSETQ. V gave up 4 bases and J gave up 4 bases; unmatched junction bases: 10. The CDR3 totals 16 residues. The CDR3 region has the DNA TGCGCCAGCAGCCGTTCCGTGACAGGGGCTTACAATGAGCAGTTCTTC. It is translated as CASSRSVTGAYNEQFF.

This clone was found once. V is TRBV7-9 and J is TRBJ2-2, with 8 bases lining up with TRBD1. The CDR3 sequence is 16 residues long. Trimming at V came to 5 bases and at J to 0 bases, leaving 5 bases not matched to a gene. The germline V gene encodes CDR1 SEHNR and CDR2 FQNEAQ (reference sequence). CDR3 DNA sequence: TGTGCCAGCAGCATTAACAGGGGGGCGAACACCGGGGAGCTGTTTTTT. Protein sequence: CASSINRGANTGELFF.

The table lists this clone with a count of one. J is TRBJ1-2 and V is TRBV6-2 or TRBV6-3, with D perhaps TRBD1 (6 bases). In germline, CDR1 is MNHEY, CDR2 SVGEGT. Deletions cut 5 bases from V and 5 bases from J, with 18 bases between. The CDR3 length is 15 residues. The CDR3: CASSRTGTPFYGYTF. CDR3 coding DNA: TGTGCCAGCAGTCGCACCGGGACACCCTTTTATGGCTACACCTTC.

This chain connects TRBV28 to TRBJ1-4; no clear D gene. Germline-derived CDR1 and CDR2 are MDHEN and SYDVKM. V lost 4 bases to trimming and J lost 13 bases, with 13 bases between them. The CDR3 sequence is 12 residues long. For the CDR3, the DNA is TGTGCCAGCAGTTCCCCCTTGGTGGCACTGTTTTTT. Its protein is CASSSPLVALFF.

The J gene is TRBJ1-5, the V gene TRBV19, with D tentatively TRBD1 (6 bases). V was pared by 7 bases and J by 0 bases, with 13 bases between. The CDR3 is 15 residues long. Germline V gene data show CDR1 as LNHDA and CDR2 as SQIVND (reference sequence). The CDR3 nucleotides read TGTGCCAGTAATCCTCAGGGGAATAGCAATCAGCCCCAGCATTTT. This gives the protein CASNPQGNSNQPQHF. The whole variable domain, remainder taken from reference TRBV19 and TRBJ1-5, is DGGITQSPKYLFRKEGQNVTLSCEQNLNHDAMYWYRQDPGQGLRLIYYSQIVNDFQKGDIAEGYSVSREKKESFPLTVTSAQKNPTAFYLCASNPQGNSNQPQHFGDGTRLSIL.

V usage is TRBV7-3 and J usage is TRBJ1-5; no clear D gene. This CDR3 has 16 residues. CDR1 and CDR2 from the germline V gene are SGHTA and FQGTGA. V was cut by 7 bases and J by 3 bases, with 19 bases left in between. The CDR3 here is CASIESAGDSNQPQHF. The CDR3 region has the DNA TGTGCCAGCATCGAATCGGCGGGAGACTCCAATCAGCCCCAGCATTTT.

The table lists this clone with a count of one. V gene TRBV2 combines with J gene TRBJ2-7; 14 nucleotides line up with TRBD2. CDR1 is SNHLY and CDR2 is FYNNEI in the germline V gene. The V gene end was trimmed by 10 bases and the J gene end by 5 bases; junction bases not matched to a gene: 22. CDR3 length: 19 residues. The CDR3 sequence: CAIQGETGLAGERGDEQYF. DNA for the CDR3: TGTGCCATCCAAGGGGAGACGGGACTAGCGGGAGAAAGGGGCGACGAGCAGTACTTC. The full variable domain, its missing parts supplied by reference TRBV2 and TRBJ2-7, is EPEVTQTPSHQVTQMGQEVILRCVPISNHLYFYWYRQILGQKVEFLVSFYNNEISEKSEIFDDQFSVERPDGSNFTLKIRSTKLEDSAMYFCAIQGETGLAGERGDEQYFGPGTRLTVT.

The rearrangement uses TRBV23-1 and TRBJ1-4; TRBD1 might be the D (6 bases). TRBV23-1 is given ORF status, its function remaining uncertain. The CDR3 spans 16 residues. The germline V and J ends were trimmed by 0 bases and 6 bases, with 14 bases remaining between them. The CDR3 region has the DNA TGCGCCAGCAGTCAATCCGGACAGAGTCCAGATGAAAAACTGTTTTTT. Translated, it gives CASSQSGQSPDEKLFF.

This chain uses TRBV6-5 with TRBJ2-7; weak D call: TRBD2 (5 bases). V lost 5 bases, J lost 0 bases, and 8 bases lay in between. CDR3 length equals 13 residues. The germline CDR1 and CDR2 sequences are MNHEY and SVGAGI. CDR3 nucleotide sequence: TGTGCCAGCAGTAACGGGGTCTCCTACGAGCAGTACTTC. Protein sequence: CASSNGVSYEQYF.

The chain combines TRBV11-3 with TRBJ2-7; 8 bases agree with TRBD2. V shed 1 base, J shed 1 base, and the junction held 6 bases outside the gene matches. Germline loops: CDR1 SGHNT, CDR2 YENEEA. This CDR3 has 16 residues. The CDR3 DNA reads TGTGCCAGCAGCTTAGCCCTAGCGGGTGGTTCCTACGAGCAGTACTTC. This sequence encodes CASSLALAGGSYEQYF.

The CDR3 loop reads CATSDWTGNQPQHF. CDR3 nucleotides: TGTGCCACCAGTGATTGGACAGGTAATCAGCCCCAGCATTTT. The chain has TRBV24-1 and TRBJ1-5; 7 nucleotides align to TRBD1. CDR3 length: 14 residues. The V segment lost 2 bases and the J segment 4 bases; nucleotides outside the gene matches: 1. The germline V gene has CDR1 KGHDR and CDR2 SFDVKD.

This clone was seen ten or more times. This rearrangement joins TRBV4-2 to TRBJ1-5; 7 bases fit TRBD1. J was trimmed by 5 bases and V by 6 bases; bases with no gene match: 7. This CDR3 contains 14 residues. Germline CDR1 reads LGHNA; CDR2 reads YNFKEQ. CDR3 in amino acids: CASRTRQGDQPQHF. For the CDR3, the DNA is TGTGCCAGCAGGACCCGACAGGGTGATCAGCCCCAGCATTTT.

V gene TRBV28 combines with J gene TRBJ1-2; 8 bases line up with TRBD1. The length of the CDR3 is 13 residues. Germline values: CDR1 MDHEN, CDR2 SYDVKM. V lost 5 bases, J lost 8 bases, and 7 bases stayed unmatched. DNA of the CDR3: TGTGCCAGCAGTCGACAGGGGAGGACGGGCTACACCTTC. Translation gives CASSRQGRTGYTF.

The V and J genes are TRBV5-6 and TRBJ2-3; TRBD1 agrees at 11 bases. With V trimmed by 5 bases and J by 2 bases, 7 bases remained unmatched. Germline CDR1 reads SGHDT; CDR2 reads YYEEEE. The CDR3 has 16 residues. CDR3 in DNA: TGTGCCAGCAGTTGGGGACAGGGGGTCTCCACAGATACGCAGTATTTT. Translated: CASSWGQGVSTDTQYF.

The V and J genes are TRBV28 and TRBJ1-2; 8 bases match TRBD1. The ends lost 4 bases at V and 1 base at J; junction bases unmatched: 5. The CDR3 extends over 15 amino acids. The germline V gene encodes CDR1 MDHEN and CDR2 SYDVKM. CDR3 region: CASSSTGANNYGYTF. In DNA, the CDR3 is TGTGCCAGCAGTTCGACAGGGGCCAATAACTATGGCTACACCTTC.